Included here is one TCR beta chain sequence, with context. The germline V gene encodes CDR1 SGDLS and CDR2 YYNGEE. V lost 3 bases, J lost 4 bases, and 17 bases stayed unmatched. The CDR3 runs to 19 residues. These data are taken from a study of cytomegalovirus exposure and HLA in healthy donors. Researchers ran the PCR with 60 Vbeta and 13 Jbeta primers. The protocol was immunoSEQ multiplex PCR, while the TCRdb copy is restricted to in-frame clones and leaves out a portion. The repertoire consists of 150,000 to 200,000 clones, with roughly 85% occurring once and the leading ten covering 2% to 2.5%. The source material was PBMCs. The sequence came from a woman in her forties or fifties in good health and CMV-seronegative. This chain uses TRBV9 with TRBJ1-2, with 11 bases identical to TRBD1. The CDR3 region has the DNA TGTGCCAGCAGCGCCTACCCGGGGACAGGGGGAGATGGTAGCTATGGCTACACCTTC. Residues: CASSAYPGTGGDGSYGYTF.